Presented here are 13 T cell receptor beta chains from one specimen sequenced in a study of blood T cell repertoires in COVID-19. Assay: immunoSEQ multiplex PCR; the TCRdb copy retains only in-frame clones and omits some. The sample consists of some 300,000 clones, around nine tenths of them appearing once. Source material: peripheral blood. These receptors were collected from an older woman with COVID-19, enrolled during active disease.

The rearrangement uses TRBV2 and TRBJ2-2; maybe TRBD1 (6 bases). The CDR3 runs 15 residues. V lost 3 bases and J lost 0, with 8 bases in between. The germline V gene encodes CDR1 SNHLY and CDR2 FYNNEI. The CDR3 spells CASSDRTANTGELFF. CDR3 nucleotide sequence: TGTGCCAGCAGTGATCGGACAGCGAACACCGGGGAGCTGTTTTTT.

CDR3 loop: CASSEIVARPQHF. CDR3 nucleotide sequence: TGCGCCAGCAGTGAGATAGTCGCCCGGCCCCAGCATTTT. This chain connects TRBV10-2 to TRBJ1-5; no reliable D call. Trimming left V 2 bases short and J 9 bases short, with 11 bases between. Germline CDR1 and CDR2: WSHSY and SAAADI. This CDR3 contains 13 residues.

The chain links TRBV6-5 to TRBJ1-2; D unresolved. The ends were cut back, 4 bases at V and 8 bases at J, with 17 bases in the middle. Germline V gene data show CDR1 as MNHEY and CDR2 as SVGAGI. This CDR3 contains 14 residues. The CDR3 spells CASSLTLETIGYTF. CDR3 bases: TGTGCCAGCAGTTTGACGTTGGAGACGATCGGCTACACCTTC.

The chain couples TRBV27 to TRBJ2-5; TRBD1 might be the D (5 bases). This CDR3 is built from 17 residues. Germline V gene lookup returns CDR1 MNHEY and CDR2 SMNVEV (reference sequence). Trimming cost V 4 bases and J 1 base, with 19 bases left between them. CDR3 sequence reads: CASSSGGRRVGQETQYF. DNA of the CDR3: TGTGCCAGCAGTTCCGGTGGGCGCAGGGTAGGCCAAGAGACCCAGTACTTC.

This chain joins TRBV6-2 or TRBV6-3 and TRBJ2-5, with 9 bases identical to TRBD1. Per germline, CDR1 MNHEY and CDR2 SVGEGT. CDR3 length: 16 amino acids. The junction had 5 bases not matched to a gene; V was cut back by 0 bases and J by 3 bases. DNA of the CDR3: TGTGCCAGCAGTTACTCCGGGACAGGGCTTGAAGAGACCCAGTACTTC. As protein: CASSYSGTGLEETQYF.

The chain carries TRBV3-1 (or the pseudogene TRBV3-2) and TRBJ2-2; 7 bases line up with TRBD1. This CDR3 comprises 15 residues. J was trimmed by 0 bases and V by 6 bases; bases with no gene match: 4. The germline gives CDR1 LGHDT, CDR2 YNNKEL (reference sequence). In DNA, the CDR3 is TGTGCCAGCAGGTATGGGACAGCGAACACCGGGGAGCTGTTTTTT. The encoded protein is CASRYGTANTGELFF.

The rearrangement uses TRBV20-1 and TRBJ2-5, with TRBD1 as a possible D gene (5 bases). The CDR3 is 13 residues long. Trimming cost V 3 bases and J 4 bases, with 12 bases left between them. Per the germline V gene, CDR1 is DFQATT and CDR2 is SNEGSKA (reference sequence). CDR3 in DNA: TGCAGTGCTAGTGAACCAGGGCGAGAGACCCAGTACTTC. This translates into CSASEPGRETQYF.

The chain carries TRBV5-4 and TRBJ2-3; 7 bases are shared with TRBD2. This CDR3 has 14 amino acids. Trimming took 2 bases from V and 4 from J; bases not matched to a gene: 4. Germline V lookup: CDR1 SGHNT, CDR2 YYREEE (reference sequence). The CDR3 sequence is CASSLSGAADTQYF. The CDR3 DNA reads as TGTGCCAGCAGCTTAAGCGGGGCAGCAGATACGCAGTATTTT.

The rearrangement uses TRBV9 and TRBJ2-1; 7 bases are shared with TRBD2. V lost 4 bases and J lost 8; bases outside the gene matches: 6. CDR3 length: 13 residues. Germline values: CDR1 SGDLS, CDR2 YYNGEE. The DNA of the CDR3 is TGTGCCAGCAGCCCGGGGGGAAGGGATGAGCAGTTCTTC. Its protein is CASSPGGRDEQFF.

The chain links TRBV28 to TRBJ1-1; D uncertain. The CDR3 contains 12 residues. The V and J ends lost 7 bases and 0 bases respectively, with 6 bases between them. The V gene's germline CDR1 is MDHEN and CDR2 SYDVKM. The CDR3 reads CASKELNTEAFF. The CDR3 DNA sequence: TGTGCCAGCAAGGAGTTGAACACTGAAGCTTTCTTT.

V and J are TRBV7-9 and TRBJ2-2, with D perhaps TRBD2 (6 bases). The V and J ends lost 7 bases and 0 bases respectively, with 15 bases between them. There are 16 residues in the CDR3. Germline V gene sequence: CDR1 SEHNR, CDR2 FQNEAQ (reference sequence). The CDR3: CASTVEGSPNTGELFF. The CDR3 DNA follows: TGTGCCAGCACCGTGGAGGGGTCCCCGAACACCGGGGAGCTGTTTTTT.

A single count supports this clone. The chain recombines TRBV3-1 (or the pseudogene TRBV3-2) with TRBJ1-3; the D is unclear. CDR1 is LGHDT and CDR2 is YNNKEL in the germline V gene (reference sequence). V was trimmed by 1 base and J by 4 bases, leaving 8 bases between them. This CDR3 is 14 amino acids long. As DNA, the CDR3 is TGTGCCAGCAGCCAAGTCCAGGAAGGAAACACCATATATTTT. Translation: CASSQVQEGNTIYF.

As concerns this clone: This could be a read error, since a much larger clone is one nucleotide away. The chain employs TRBV7-9 and TRBJ1-1; D is unclear. Germline CDR1 SEHNR, CDR2 FQNEAQ (reference sequence). The CDR3 is 12 amino acids. Trimming cost V 3 bases and J 2 bases, with 4 bases left between them. CDR3 sequence: CASSFLNTEAFF. CDR3 bases: TGTGCCAGCAGCTTCTTAAACACTGAAGCTTTCTTT.